A selection of T cell receptor beta chains follows, all from one sample in a study of blood T cell repertoires in COVID-19. Sequencing used immunoSEQ multiplex PCR; TCRdb keeps in-frame clones, though not all of them. Of 60,000 to 75,000 clones in the sample, 87% were seen once. Material for sequencing was peripheral blood. The receptors were gathered from a woman older than 75 with acute or convalescent COVID-19. The CDR3 runs from the conserved cysteine through the conserved F or W. A D gene is named only where the DNA matches it firmly. Only some rows state a clone size, as once, few, many or a class for expanded clones.

>TRBD1|TRBJ2-3|TRBV11-2|NA
CASSRGQGAGTDTQYF
TGTGCCAGCAGCCGGGGACAGGGGGCGGGAACAGATACGCAGTATTTT
>NA|TRBJ1-4|TRBV7-8|NA
CASSRRDAREKLFF
TGTGCCAGCAGCCGTCGGGATGCCCGGGAAAAACTGTTTTTT
>TRBD1|TRBJ1-1|TRBV29-1|NA
CSVIRQGSEAFF
TGCAGCGTTATAAGACAGGGGTCTGAAGCTTTCTTT
>TRBD1|TRBJ1-1|TRBV27|NA
CASSIRPGQLEAFF
TGTGCCAGCAGTATAAGGCCGGGACAGCTTGAAGCTTTCTTT
>NA|TRBJ2-5|TRBV5-1|NA
CASSRGNNQETQYF
TGCGCCAGCAGCAGGGGGAACAACCAAGAGACCCAGTACTTC
>TRBD1|TRBJ1-4|TRBV2|NA
CASSEGRGLSEKLFF
TGTGCCAGCAGTGAAGGGAGGGGGCTGAGTGAAAAACTGTTTTTT
>NA|TRBJ1-4|TRBV19|NA
CASSWLANEKLFF
TGTGCTTCCTCATGGTTAGCTAATGAAAAACTGTTTTTT
>NA|TRBJ2-3|TRBV12-3/TRBV12-4|NA
CASSLSGIDTQYF
TGTGCCAGCAGTCTCTCAGGGATAGATACGCAGTATTTT
>TRBD1|TRBJ1-1|TRBV27|NA
CASSSTQSGQARTEAFF
TGTGCCAGCAGTTCTACCCAATCCGGACAGGCGCGCACTGAAGCTTTCTTT
>TRBD1|TRBJ1-2|TRBV7-9|NA
CASSRQGAGDGYTF
TGTGCCAGCAGCAGACAGGGGGCGGGAGATGGCTACACCTTC
>NA|TRBJ2-7|TRBV5-1|NA
CASSLAGTGEQYF
TGCGCCAGCAGCTTGGCGGGGACTGGGGAGCAGTACTTC
>TRBD1|TRBJ2-7|TRBV7-2|NA
CASSLQGAGEQYF
TGTGCCAGCAGCTTACAGGGGGCGGGGGAGCAGTACTTC
>NA|TRBJ1-2|TRBV10-2|NA
CATTGSPYGYTF
TGCGCCACCACAGGGTCCCCCTATGGCTACACCTTC
>NA|TRBJ1-2|TRBV2|NA
CASSERTAIYGYTF
TGTGCCAGCAGTGAAAGGACAGCAATTTATGGCTACACCTTC
>TRBD1|TRBJ2-7|TRBV6-5|few
CASSYGTDFYEQYF
TGTGCCAGCAGTTACGGGACAGATTTTTACGAGCAGTACTTC
>NA|TRBJ2-3|TRBV6-5|NA
CASSYVGAADTQYF
TGTGCCAGCAGTTATGTAGGGGCTGCAGATACGCAGTATTTT